The clone carrying this T cell receptor beta chain was recorded many times. Antigen specificity is unknown. TCRdb reanalysed the 5' RACE reads using MiXCR and keeps one entry per CDR3 protein. Here the sample spans 200,000 to 300,000 distinct CDR3 sequences, about 3.7% being singletons. This sample stems from a study of T cells after yellow fever vaccination. About the research overall: With SMART-Seq v4 Ultra Low Input, the fractions containing low cell numbers were prepared. Findings of the study overall: Most primary-vaccination clones recurred post-booster (around 95% CD4, 88% CD8).

This CDR3 is built from 16 residues. Germline V gene sequence: CDR1 SGHVS, CDR2 FQNEAQ. V lost 0 bases and J 0 bases, leaving 9 bases between the germline ends. The source material was PBMCs, sampled 15 days after the yellow fever booster vaccination. The TCR was taken from a man younger than 35 who received the YFV17D yellow fever vaccine. The V and J genes are TRBV7-8 and TRBJ1-5; D is unresolved. The CDR3 DNA reads as TGTGCCAGCAGCTTAGCTGCTCGGATTAGCAATCAGCCCCAGCATTTT. Protein sequence: CASSLAARISNQPQHF.